A single sample is the source of the 24 T cell receptor beta chains below, sequenced in a study of T cell responses to AZD1222 COVID-19 vaccine. The table came from immunoSEQ multiplex PCR; TCRdb's copy has only in-frame clones and leaves some out. The sample includes 60,000 to 75,000 clones, over 60% of them seen just once. Sequencing used peripheral blood, obtained 28 days after the second AZD1222 dose. Every receptor here comes from an adult who received the AZD1222 COVID-19 vaccine.

The rearrangement joins TRBV11-3 to TRBJ2-6; 11 bases fit TRBD1. Losses at the gene ends were 5 bases for V and 14 bases for J; bases not matched to a gene: 11. The CDR3 is 15 residues long. CDR1 and CDR2 from the germline V gene are SGHNT and YENEEA. The CDR3: CASSGGTGGTYILTF. In DNA, the CDR3 is TGTGCCAGCAGCGGAGGGACAGGGGGGACTTACATCCTGACTTTC.

This clone has only one observation. This chain connects TRBV2 to TRBJ2-2; D is unresolved. The germline V and J ends were trimmed by 4 bases and 5 bases, with 8 bases remaining between them. Germline CDR1 and CDR2: SNHLY and FYNNEI. The CDR3 covers 13 residues. The DNA of the CDR3 is TGTGCCAGCAGTGTGCTGGGAACCGGGGAGCTGTTTTTT. Translated: CASSVLGTGELFF.

This clone was counted between two and nine times. The gene calls are TRBV18 and TRBJ1-2; D might be TRBD1 (5 bases). The CDR3 has 14 amino acids. V was shortened by 5 bases and J by 3 bases, with 13 bases between the two germline ends. Per germline, CDR1 KGHSH and CDR2 LQKENI. The CDR3 DNA is TGTGCCAGCTCATCCGGACAAACTGACTATGGCTACACCTTC. It encodes CASSSGQTDYGYTF.

The chain is built from TRBV6-5 and TRBJ1-4, with 8 bases lining up with TRBD1. The germline gives CDR1 MNHEY, CDR2 SVGAGI. The V segment lost 6 bases and the J segment 7 bases; nucleotides outside the gene matches: 4. The CDR3 runs 13 residues. In DNA, the CDR3 is TGTGCCAGCAGCCAGGACAGGGCTGAAAAACTGTTTTTT. This gives the protein CASSQDRAEKLFF.

This sequence joins TRBV28 and TRBJ1-3; tentatively, D is TRBD1 (6 bases). CDR1 and CDR2 from the germline V gene are MDHEN and SYDVKM. V was trimmed by 7 bases and J by 3 bases, leaving 13 bases between them. The CDR3 has 14 amino acids. The CDR3 loop reads CASTVAGVGNTIYF. CDR3 nucleotide sequence: TGTGCCAGCACCGTCGCAGGGGTTGGAAACACCATATATTTT. Combining the CDR3 with reference TRBV28 and TRBJ1-3 gives the whole variable domain DVKVTQSSRYLVKRTGEKVFLECVQDMDHENMFWYRQDPGLGLRLIYFSYDVKMKEKGDIPEGYSVSREKKERFSLILESASTNQTSMYLCASTVAGVGNTIYFGEGSWLTVV.

The chain is built from TRBV2 and TRBJ1-5; TRBD1 matches 7 bases. V lost 4 bases, J lost 6 bases, and 6 bases stayed unmatched. There are 14 residues in the CDR3. Germline V gene data show CDR1 as SNHLY and CDR2 as FYNNEI. The CDR3 nucleotides read TGTGCCAGCAGTGGGCAGGGGGACGGTCAGCCCCAGCATTTT. Translation: CASSGQGDGQPQHF.

The chain recombines TRBV28 with TRBJ1-2; 7 positions agree with TRBD1. J lost 6 bases, V lost 7 bases, and 8 bases had no gene match. Germline V CDR1 and CDR2: MDHEN, SYDVKM. The CDR3 covers 13 residues. The CDR3 DNA is TGTGCCAGCACCTCCAACGACAGGGATGGCTACACCTTC. Its protein is CASTSNDRDGYTF.

The chain joins TRBV13 to TRBJ1-1; 7 bases are a match to TRBD1. CDR3 length: 18 residues. CDR1 is PRHDT, CDR2 FYEKMQ, per germline (reference sequence). V lost 5 bases, J lost 0 bases, and 15 bases stayed unmatched. CDR3 nucleotides: TGTGCCAGCAGCGCTAAGCATGGGACAGACCTTATGAACACTGAAGCTTTCTTT. Its protein is CASSAKHGTDLMNTEAFF.

The chain is built from TRBV29-1 and TRBJ1-5; D gene uncertain. Germline CDR1 reads SQVTM; CDR2 reads ANQGSEA. The CDR3 covers 15 residues. V shed 6 bases and J shed 1 base, with 16 bases lying between them. The DNA for the CDR3 is TGCAGCGTCACACGGGATGGCGGGAGCAATCAGCCCCAGCATTTT. Translation gives CSVTRDGGSNQPQHF.

The gene calls are TRBV18 and TRBJ2-7; tentative D call: TRBD1 (6 bases). CDR1 and CDR2 (germline): KGHSH, LQKENI. CDR3 length: 14 residues. Trimming took off 0 bases at V and 3 bases at J, with 9 bases between the two ends. The CDR3 DNA follows: TGTGCCAGCTCACCACCGGGCAGGGGCTACGAGCAGTACTTC. Its translation is CASSPPGRGYEQYF.

This clone was detected only once. This sequence joins TRBV27 and TRBJ1-1; 7 nucleotides match TRBD1. The CDR3 spans 13 residues. The germline gives CDR1 MNHEY, CDR2 SMNVEV (reference sequence). The trim removed 5 bases at V and 4 bases at J, leaving 4 bases unmatched. The CDR3 loop is CASSVDRSTEAFF. CDR3 in DNA: TGTGCCAGCAGTGTGGACAGGAGCACTGAAGCTTTCTTT.

This clone was picked up one time. One end of the junction is discordant with germline, which a read error may explain. The chain is built from TRBV7-7 and TRBJ2-5; D gene ambiguous. The CDR3 extends over 13 amino acids. Germline values: CDR1 SSHAT, CDR2 FNYEAQ (reference sequence). CDR3 region: CASSLSPPETQYF. The CDR3 region has the DNA TGTGCTAGCAGCCTCTCCCCCCCGGAGACCCAGTACTTC.

The V call is TRBV29-1, the J call TRBJ2-4; a possible D gene is TRBD2 (6 bases). CDR1 is SQVTM, CDR2 ANQGSEA, per germline. Trimming took off 4 bases at V and 1 base at J, with 14 bases between the two ends. There are 15 residues in the CDR3. The CDR3 is CSVAGVLRAKNIQYF. CDR3 nucleotide sequence: TGCAGCGTTGCGGGGGTTTTGAGGGCCAAAAACATTCAGTACTTC.

J is TRBJ2-1 and V is TRBV2; TRBD2 might be the D (7 bases). The CDR3 extends over 17 amino acids. V lost 4 bases and J lost 1, with 17 bases in between. CDR1 and CDR2 from the germline V gene are SNHLY and FYNNEI. This CDR3 reads CASSGQGGAGSYNEQFF. For the CDR3, the DNA is TGTGCCAGCAGTGGTCAAGGGGGGGCCGGATCCTACAATGAGCAGTTCTTC.

This sequence joins TRBV7-2 and TRBJ2-3, with 9 bases lining up with TRBD1. The CDR3 consists of 14 residues. The junction had 8 bases not matched to a gene; V was cut back by 5 bases and J by 8 bases. Germline-derived CDR1 and CDR2 are SGHTA and FQGNSA. The CDR3 region has the DNA TGTGCCAGCAGCACGGGACAGGGTTCTGGTACGCAGTATTTT. Translation gives CASSTGQGSGTQYF.

This chain connects TRBV9 to TRBJ2-3; TRBD1 matches at 8 bases. After removal of 1 base from V and 3 bases from J, the junction contained 4 bases not matched to a gene. CDR1 and CDR2 from the germline V gene are SGDLS and YYNGEE. This CDR3 spans 15 amino acids. CDR3 DNA: TGTGCCAGCAGCGTACAGGGGGCAAGGACAGATACGCAGTATTTT. This codes for CASSVQGARTDTQYF.

This chain uses TRBV28 with TRBJ2-7; the D gene is possibly TRBD1 (5 bases). V was pared by 6 bases and J by 4 bases, with 16 bases between. The CDR3 runs 14 residues. CDR1 MDHEN and CDR2 SYDVKM come from the germline V gene. The CDR3 DNA sequence: TGTGCCAGCAGCAGGGAAAGGTACCCTTACGAGCAGTACTTC. Amino acids: CASSRERYPYEQYF.

The V and J genes are TRBV21-1 and TRBJ2-5; the D call in the table, TRBD2, was not verified against the DNA. TRBV21-1 is labeled a pseudogene. The CDR3 extends over 19 amino acids. The CDR3 region is CASSQPPTPTSGLQETQYF. The CDR3, as DNA: TGTGCCAGCAGCCAACCTCCCACTCCGACTAGCGGCCTTCAAGAGACCCAGTACTTC.

This clone was recorded only once. The chain recombines TRBV2 with TRBJ2-3, with 9 bases aligning to TRBD1. This CDR3 contains 14 residues. With V trimmed by 8 bases and J by 5 bases, 8 bases remained unmatched. Germline V gene sequence: CDR1 SNHLY, CDR2 FYNNEI. This CDR3 reads CASQGQGVGDTQYF. As DNA, the CDR3 is TGTGCCAGCCAGGGACAGGGAGTGGGAGATACGCAGTATTTT. Full variable domain (missing parts from reference TRBV2 and TRBJ2-3): EPEVTQTPSHQVTQMGQEVILRCVPISNHLYFYWYRQILGQKVEFLVSFYNNEISEKSEIFDDQFSVERPDGSNFTLKIRSTKLEDSAMYFCASQGQGVGDTQYFGPGTRLTVL.

The rearrangement joins TRBV19 to TRBJ1-5; possibly TRBD1 for D (5 bases). Trimming took off 2 bases at V and 5 bases at J, with 13 bases between the two ends. This CDR3 is built from 15 residues. Germline CDR1 reads LNHDA; CDR2 reads SQIVND (reference sequence). This CDR3 is CASSINGGEDQPQHF. The CDR3 nucleotides read TGTGCCAGTAGTATAAACGGAGGGGAAGATCAGCCCCAGCATTTT.

This chain uses TRBV11-2 with TRBJ1-4, with 7 bases fitting TRBD1. The CDR3 runs to 15 residues. V dropped 6 bases and J dropped 8; count of bases not matched to a gene: 12. Germline values: CDR1 SGHAT, CDR2 FQNNGV. The CDR3 coding sequence is TGTGCCAGCAGAGATTTGAAGAGGGGGCGCGAAAAACTGTTTTTT. Its translation is CASRDLKRGREKLFF.

The V and J genes are TRBV5-1 and TRBJ2-1; 10 bases align to TRBD2. From germline, CDR1 is SGHRS and CDR2 YFSETQ. This CDR3 spans 15 amino acids. The trim removed 1 base at V and 3 bases at J, leaving 1 base unmatched. CDR3 sequence: CASSLTSGDYNEQFF. The CDR3 DNA is TGCGCCAGCAGCTTGACTAGCGGGGACTACAATGAGCAGTTCTTC.

This clone was seen repeatedly, ten times or more. The rearrangement links TRBV7-3 to TRBJ1-6; D not certain. Germline assignment: CDR1 SGHTA and CDR2 FQGTGA. V was cut by 2 bases and J by 8 bases, with 7 bases left in between. This CDR3 is 13 amino acids long. CDR3 sequence reads: CASSLEEDSPLHF. In DNA, the CDR3 is TGTGCCAGCAGCTTAGAGGAAGATTCACCCCTCCACTTT.

This chain joins TRBV28 and TRBJ2-7; D is undetermined. V dropped 2 bases and J dropped 0 bases, with 5 bases sitting between them. Germline V gene data show CDR1 as MDHEN and CDR2 as SYDVKM. The CDR3 spans 13 residues. CDR3 residues: CASSLGSSYEQYF. Here the CDR3 DNA reads TGTGCCAGCAGTTTAGGAAGCTCCTACGAGCAGTACTTC.